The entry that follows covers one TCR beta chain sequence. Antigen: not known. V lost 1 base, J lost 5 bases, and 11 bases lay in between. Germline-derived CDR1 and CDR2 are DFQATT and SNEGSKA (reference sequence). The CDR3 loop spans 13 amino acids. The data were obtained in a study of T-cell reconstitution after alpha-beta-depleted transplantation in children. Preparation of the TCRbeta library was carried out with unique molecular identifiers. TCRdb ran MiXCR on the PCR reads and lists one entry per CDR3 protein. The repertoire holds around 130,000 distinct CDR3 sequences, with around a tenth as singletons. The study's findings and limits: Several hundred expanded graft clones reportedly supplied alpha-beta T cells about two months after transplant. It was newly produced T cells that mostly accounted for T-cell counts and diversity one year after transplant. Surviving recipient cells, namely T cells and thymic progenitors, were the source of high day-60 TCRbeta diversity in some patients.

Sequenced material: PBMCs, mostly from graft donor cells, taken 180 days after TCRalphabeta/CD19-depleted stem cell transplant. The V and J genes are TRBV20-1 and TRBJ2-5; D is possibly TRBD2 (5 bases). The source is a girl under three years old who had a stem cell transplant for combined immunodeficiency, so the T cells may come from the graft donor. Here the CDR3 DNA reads TGCAGTGCTAGAGTACTAGTACAGGAGACCCAGTACTTC. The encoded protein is CSARVLVQETQYF.